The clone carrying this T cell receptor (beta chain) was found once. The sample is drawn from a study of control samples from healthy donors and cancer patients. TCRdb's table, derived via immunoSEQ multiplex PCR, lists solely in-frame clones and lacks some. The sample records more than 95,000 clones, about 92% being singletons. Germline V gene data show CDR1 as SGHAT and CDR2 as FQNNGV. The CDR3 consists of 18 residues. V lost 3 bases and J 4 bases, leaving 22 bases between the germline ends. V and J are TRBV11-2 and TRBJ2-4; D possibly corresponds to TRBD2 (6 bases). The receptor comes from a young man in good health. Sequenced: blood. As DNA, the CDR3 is TGTGCCAGCAGCTTTCCTTGGACACGGGAGCAGCAGAAAAACATTCAGTACTTC. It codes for CASSFPWTREQQKNIQYF.